This T cell receptor (beta chain) was identified during a study of OX40 agonist ivuxolimab in advanced cancers. On this clone itself: Germline and junction disagree at one end, which may indicate a read error.

Method: immunoSEQ multiplex PCR; TCRdb's copy keeps in-frame clones and lacks some. In the table there are just under 20,000 clones, around four fifths of which are singletons. The clonotype was recovered from an adult with an advanced solid tumor such as melanoma, head and neck, liver or kidney cancer. The material sequenced was CD4+ or CD8+ T cells sorted from blood, taken in a trial of the OX40 agonist ivuxolimab.

This chain's CDR3 is CAKGAGTAFLRIF. Here the CDR3 DNA reads TGTGCCAAGGGAGCCGGGACTGCCTTTCTACGGATTTTT. This sequence joins TRBV27 and TRBJ1-4, with TRBD1 as a possible D gene (5 bases). The germline V gene has CDR1 MNHEY and CDR2 SMNVEV (reference sequence). The CDR3 consists of 13 residues.